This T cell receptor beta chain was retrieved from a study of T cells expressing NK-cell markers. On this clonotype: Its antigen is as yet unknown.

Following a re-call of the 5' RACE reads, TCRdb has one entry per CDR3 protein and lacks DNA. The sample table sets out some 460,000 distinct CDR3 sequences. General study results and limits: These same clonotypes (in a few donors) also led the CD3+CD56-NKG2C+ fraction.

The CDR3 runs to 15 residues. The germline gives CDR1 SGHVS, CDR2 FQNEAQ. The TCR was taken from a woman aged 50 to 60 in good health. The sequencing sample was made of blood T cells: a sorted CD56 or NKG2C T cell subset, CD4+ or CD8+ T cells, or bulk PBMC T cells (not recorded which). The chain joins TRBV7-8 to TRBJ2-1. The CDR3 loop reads CASILGRATYNEQFF.